Each of the 27 T cell receptor beta chains below was sequenced from the same sample in a study of T-cell reconstitution after alpha-beta-depleted transplantation in children. Preparing the TCRbeta library involved the use of unique molecular identifiers. TCRdb reprocessed the PCR reads with MiXCR, giving one entry per CDR3 protein. The sample shows around 680,000 distinct CDR3 sequences, approximately 16% of them seen only once. Specimen: PBMCs from the stem cell graft donor, collected from the stem cell graft. Every receptor here comes from a human donor who donated a stem cell graft to a child with acute myeloid leukemia.

In this sample, this clonotype turned up many times. This rearrangement joins TRBV9 to TRBJ2-1; unclear D gene. V was trimmed by 3 bases and J by 4 bases, leaving 11 bases between them. Germline V CDR1 and CDR2: SGDLS, YYNGEE. The CDR3 loop spans 14 amino acids. CDR3 amino acids: CASSGANKYNEQFF. As DNA, the CDR3 is TGTGCCAGCAGCGGGGCTAACAAGTACAATGAGCAGTTCTTC.

The sample holds many counts of this clonotype. The chain links TRBV20-1 to TRBJ2-7; 10 bases are shared with TRBD1. Germline CDR1 is DFQATT and CDR2 is SNEGSKA (reference sequence). Trimming removed 6 bases from V and 6 bases from J; junction bases left unmatched: 14. The CDR3 runs to 15 residues. The CDR3 nucleotides are TGCAGTGCCTATTCACCGGGACAGGGGAGCGTCGAGCAGTACTTC. As protein: CSAYSPGQGSVEQYF.

This clonotype was picked up a small number of times. J is TRBJ2-1 and V is TRBV28; perhaps TRBD2 as D (6 bases). The CDR3 has 14 amino acids. V was pared by 6 bases and J by 7 bases, with 16 bases between. Germline CDR1 and CDR2: MDHEN and SYDVKM. The CDR3 DNA reads as TGTGCCAGCAGACCCGCGGGGCTAGGGAATGAGCAGTTCTTC. As protein: CASRPAGLGNEQFF.

The chain has TRBV7-2 and TRBJ1-5, with D possibly being TRBD1 (5 bases). The CDR3 runs to 15 residues. From germline, CDR1 is SGHTA and CDR2 FQGNSA. Trimming pared 5 bases from V and 4 bases from J, leaving 15 bases between. CDR3 DNA: TGTGCCAGCAGCCCCAGGGACGGTTGGAATCAGCCCCAGCATTTT. Its translation: CASSPRDGWNQPQHF.

In its sample, this clonotype was seen many times. This chain links TRBV5-1 with TRBJ2-5; 8 nucleotides agree with TRBD1. This CDR3 has 15 residues. Germline CDR1 SGHRS, CDR2 YFSETQ. V lost 2 bases to trimming and J lost 1 base; unmatched junction nucleotides: 4. As DNA, the CDR3 is TGCGCCAGCAGCTTCCGACAGGGGCCCCAAGAGACCCAGTACTTC. The encoded protein is CASSFRQGPQETQYF. Complete variable domain (other parts from reference TRBV5-1 and TRBJ2-5): KAGVTQTPRYLIKTRGQQVTLSCSPISGHRSVSWYQQTPGQGLQFLFEYFSETQRNKGNFPGRFSGRQFSNSRSEMNVSTLELGDSALYLCASSFRQGPQETQYFGPGTRLLVL.

This clonotype was seen more than once but under ten times. The V gene is TRBV7-2, the J gene TRBJ1-2; 10 positions agree with TRBD1. V shed 1 base, J shed 7 bases, and the junction held 6 bases outside the gene matches. CDR1 SGHTA and CDR2 FQGNSA come from the germline V gene. The CDR3 totals 15 residues. CDR3 loop: CASSLGGQGISGYTF. The CDR3 coding sequence is TGTGCCAGCAGCTTAGGGGGACAGGGGATCTCTGGCTACACCTTC.

This clonotype was seen many times. V gene TRBV29-1 combines with J gene TRBJ1-1; the match to TRBD1 covers 9 bases. The germline CDR1 and CDR2 sequences are SQVTM and ANQGSEA. V lost 1 base to trimming and J lost 6 bases; unmatched junction nucleotides: 3. The CDR3 contains 13 residues. CDR3 DNA: TGCAGCGTTGAAGGGGACAGGGCTCCTGAAGCTTTCTTT. Its protein product is CSVEGDRAPEAFF.

J is TRBJ2-5 and V is TRBV4-3, with TRBD2 as a possible D gene (7 bases). The germline V and J ends were trimmed by 1 base and 7 bases, with 22 bases remaining between them. The CDR3 totals 17 residues. From germline, CDR1 is LGHNA and CDR2 YSLEER. DNA for the CDR3: TGCGCCAGCAGCCAAGTCTGGGGGGGTCCCCGAGGGGGGACCCAGTACTTC. This encodes CASSQVWGGPRGGTQYF.

Concerning this clonotype itself: It may be a read error: a sequence one base away is much more abundant. V gene TRBV20-1 combines with J gene TRBJ2-1, with a tentative D call TRBD2 (6 bases). The CDR3 covers 13 residues. Germline V CDR1 and CDR2: DFQATT, SNEGSKA (reference sequence). The CDR3 DNA follows: TGCAGTGCTAGCCGGGACTCCTACAATCAGCAGTTCTTC. Translating it yields CSASRDSYNQQFF.

In this sample, this clonotype turned up a few times. V and J are TRBV20-1 and TRBJ2-2; D is perhaps TRBD1 or TRBD2 (5 bases each). The CDR3 has 13 residues. Germline V gene lookup returns CDR1 DFQATT and CDR2 SNEGSKA (reference sequence). Trimming left V 6 bases short and J 6 bases short, with 14 bases between. The chain's CDR3 is CSARGAEPGELFF. CDR3 bases: TGCAGTGCCCGGGGCGCCGAACCCGGGGAGCTGTTTTTT.

This clonotype was detected ten times or more. The J gene is TRBJ2-3, the V gene TRBV5-1, with D unresolved. Germline lookup yields CDR1 SGHRS and CDR2 YFSETQ. V was trimmed by 7 bases and J by 0 bases, leaving 12 bases between them. The CDR3 consists of 14 residues. The CDR3 DNA is TGCGCCAGCTCCCAACCCCAGAGCACAGATACGCAGTATTTT. As protein: CASSQPQSTDTQYF.

To note about this clonotype: A junction end diverges from the germline sequence, so it may reflect a read error. V usage is TRBV28 and J usage is TRBJ2-3, with unresolved D. The germline V gene has CDR1 MDHEN and CDR2 SYDVKM. The CDR3 length is 16 residues. CDR3 residues: CASGLWAGAGTDTQYF. The CDR3 DNA is TGTGCCAGCGGTTTGTGGGCCGGAGCTGGCACAGATACGCAGTATTTT.

The table lists this clonotype with a few counts. The rearrangement joins TRBV20-1 to TRBJ2-7; no firm D call. Germline V gives CDR1 DFQATT, CDR2 SNEGSKA (reference sequence). This CDR3 contains 14 residues. This CDR3 reads CTRRDRLNSYEQYV. The CDR3, as DNA: TGCACCCGTAGGGATAGGCTAAACTCCTACGAGCAGTACGTC.

This clonotype was recorded many times. This rearrangement joins TRBV6-1 to TRBJ2-7; possibly TRBD1 for D (6 bases). Per the germline V gene, CDR1 is MNHNS and CDR2 is SASEGT. CDR3 length: 13 residues. V lost 6 bases and J 5 bases, leaving 14 bases between the germline ends. CDR3 region: CASRATGTHEQYF. Written as DNA, the CDR3 is TGTGCCAGCAGGGCAACAGGGACCCACGAGCAGTACTTC.

This clonotype was seen a few times. The chain joins TRBV12-3 or TRBV12-4 to TRBJ2-7; D is unresolved. Trimming removed 4 bases from V and 5 bases from J, with 15 bases in between. CDR3 size: 14 residues. CDR3 in DNA: TGTGCCAGCAGTTGGAGTGGGCAGCCGAACGAGCAGTACGTC. It yields the protein CASSWSGQPNEQYV.

This clonotype showed up many times. V is TRBV5-6 and J is TRBJ1-1; no clear D gene. The length of the CDR3 is 13 residues. CDR1 and CDR2 from the germline V gene are SGHDT and YYEEEE. V shed 0 bases and J shed 5 bases, with 8 bases lying between them. This CDR3 reads CASSLGYSTEAFF. As DNA, the CDR3 is TGTGCCAGCAGCTTGGGGTACTCGACTGAAGCTTTCTTT.

The chain combines TRBV29-1 with TRBJ1-2; D is unresolved. This CDR3 has 14 amino acids. The V end lost 3 bases, the J end lost 0 bases, and 11 bases lay between the germline ends. The V gene's germline CDR1 is SQVTM and CDR2 ANQGSEA. The CDR3 coding sequence is TGCAGCGTTGACGCCTCGGGAGCTAACTATGGCTACACCTTC. Translated, it gives CSVDASGANYGYTF. Filled out from reference TRBV29-1 and TRBJ1-2, the complete variable domain reads SAVISQKPSRDICQRGTSLTIQCQVDSQVTMMFWYRQQPGQSLTLIATANQGSEATYESGFVIDKFPISRPNLTFSTLTVSNMSPEDSSIYLCSVDASGANYGYTFGSGTRLTVV.

This clonotype was counted at least ten times. V usage is TRBV7-2 and J usage is TRBJ2-7; either TRBD1 or TRBD2 may supply D (6 bases each). The CDR3 extends over 16 amino acids. Germline V gene lookup returns CDR1 SGHTA and CDR2 FQGNSA. The V gene lost 2 bases and the J gene lost 2 bases, with 16 bases spanning the gap. CDR3 amino acids: CASSLRGGLKAYEQYF. CDR3 DNA sequence: TGTGCCAGCAGCTTACGAGGGGGGCTCAAAGCCTACGAGCAGTACTTC.

This clonotype was counted ten times or more. J is TRBJ2-5 and V is TRBV12-3 or TRBV12-4; D gene ambiguous. Trimming took 6 bases from V and 5 from J, leaving 13 bases between them. The CDR3 contains 13 residues. The CDR3 loop reads CASSLIIGETQYF. CDR3 bases: TGTGCCAGCAGCCTTATCATCGGCGAGACCCAGTACTTC.

This clonotype was seen many times. The rearrangement uses TRBV7-2 and TRBJ2-7, with 10 bases identical to TRBD1. The CDR3 contains 17 residues. Looked up from germline, CDR1 is SGHTA and CDR2 is FQGNSA. Germline trimming cut 3 bases from V and 3 bases from J; bases unmatched to any gene: 11. DNA of the CDR3: TGTGCCAGCAGCTTCACCGGGACAGGGGATCCCCTCTACGAGCAGTACGTC. Translation: CASSFTGTGDPLYEQYV.

About this clonotype: The junction differs from germline at one of its ends, possibly a read error. The rearrangement links TRBV12-3 or TRBV12-4 to TRBJ1-4; perhaps TRBD1 as D (5 bases). This CDR3 contains 14 residues. The CDR3 region is CASSRDLTYEKLFF. The CDR3 DNA is TGTGCCAGCAGTCGGGACCTAACTTATGAAAAACTGTTTTTT.

The CDR3 DNA follows: TGTGCCAGTGGGGTTAACAGAGAGACCCAGTACTTC. Protein product: CASGVNRETQYF. V gene TRBV12-3 or TRBV12-4 combines with J gene TRBJ2-5; unclear D gene. The CDR3 length is 12 residues. Deletions cut 9 bases from V and 4 bases from J, with 12 bases between.

This clonotype was recorded a few times. V and J are TRBV11-3 and TRBJ1-2, with TRBD1 as a possible D gene (5 bases). Germline CDR1 and CDR2: SGHNT and YENEEA. Between the trimmed V and J ends, which lost 1 base and 0 bases, there was a span of 9 bases. The length of the CDR3 is 15 residues. CDR3 nucleotides: TGTGCCAGCAGCTTAGCTCCGGGACCTAACTATGGCTACACCTTC. Translated, it gives CASSLAPGPNYGYTF.

This clonotype was detected many times. This chain links TRBV29-1 with TRBJ2-2; maybe TRBD1 (6 bases). CDR3 length: 13 amino acids. CDR1 SQVTM and CDR2 ANQGSEA come from the germline V gene. Trimming stripped 4 bases from V and 4 bases from J, with 10 bases between. The DNA of the CDR3 is TGCAGCGTTGTATCAGGGGTCACCGGGGAGCTGTTTTTT. It specifies CSVVSGVTGELFF.

This clonotype was recorded a few times. The chain couples TRBV20-1 to TRBJ1-1, with a tentative D call TRBD1 (6 bases). V lost 4 bases and J lost 4, with 16 bases in between. CDR3 length equals 14 residues. Germline V gene lookup returns CDR1 DFQATT and CDR2 SNEGSKA (reference sequence). CDR3 protein: CSAIGTPIFTEAFF. CDR3 bases: TGCAGTGCTATCGGGACACCAATCTTCACTGAAGCTTTCTTT.

This clonotype occurred many times. This chain uses TRBV20-1 with TRBJ2-1, with D unclear. The CDR3 length is 20 residues. V lost 3 bases and J 2 bases, leaving 29 bases between the germline ends. Germline CDR1 DFQATT, CDR2 SNEGSKA (reference sequence). The CDR3 DNA reads TGCAGTGCTAGCCCTTCGGCAGCTTGGGAACGCCAACTTGCCTACAATGAGCAGTTCTTC. It codes for CSASPSAAWERQLAYNEQFF.

This clonotype was detected only a few times. The chain carries TRBV5-1 and TRBJ1-2; 8 bases are a match to TRBD1. V trimming: 3 bases; J trimming: 3 bases; junction bases outside the gene matches: 4. The CDR3 contains 14 residues. Germline CDR1 and CDR2: SGHRS and YFSETQ. In nucleotides, the CDR3 is TGCGCCAGCAGCTCCCAGGGGGCGGACTATGGCTACACCTTC. Its protein product is CASSSQGADYGYTF.